What follows are 21 T cell receptor beta chains derived from one specimen sequenced in a study of Ad26.COV2.S vaccination and SARS-CoV-2 variants. Noted treatment: some 20 received Ad26.COV2.S at low or high dose, single or two shots; five or six received placebo; per-sample allocation not given. Following the first vaccine or placebo injection, samples were taken on day 63. This table comes from immunoSEQ multiplex PCR, and its TCRdb copy is limited to in-frame clones, with some not included. The sample includes roughly 500,000 clones, 70% to 90% seen only once; the top ten take about 13%. The sample was peripheral blood, taken in a trial of Ad26.COV2.S vaccine versus placebo. These receptor sequences come from a person between 18 and 65 years old who received the Ad26.COV2.S COVID-19 vaccine or a placebo.

The V call is TRBV7-2, the J call TRBJ1-3; possibly TRBD1 for D (5 bases). The ends were cut back, 1 base at V and 3 bases at J, with 10 bases in the middle. Germline V gene data show CDR1 as SGHTA and CDR2 as FQGNSA. This CDR3 region has 15 residues. In nucleotides, the CDR3 is TGTGCCAGCAGCTTAGAGGGAGGGGTTGGAAACACCATATATTTT. Translated: CASSLEGGVGNTIYF.

This sequence joins TRBV28 and TRBJ2-6; unclear D gene. With 5 bases removed from V and 3 bases from J, the gap between germline ends came to 23 bases. The CDR3 is made up of 19 amino acids. The germline CDR1 and CDR2 sequences are MDHEN and SYDVKM. Here the CDR3 DNA reads TGTGCCAGCAGTCCATCCCCCTTTGGTGTCTCTAGTGGGGCCAACGTCCTGACTTTC. Translating it yields CASSPSPFGVSSGANVLTF.

This clone is a singleton in its sample. The chain has TRBV19 and TRBJ1-3; TRBD1 aligns across 9 bases. Germline V gene data show CDR1 as LNHDA and CDR2 as SQIVND (reference sequence). CDR3 size: 16 residues. J was trimmed by 4 bases and V by 4 bases; bases with no gene match: 8. The CDR3: CASSRPGQGTGNTIYF. In DNA, the CDR3 is TGTGCCAGTAGTAGACCGGGACAGGGTACCGGAAACACCATATATTTT.

The genes are TRBV9 and TRBJ1-4; D not resolved. CDR1 is SGDLS, CDR2 YYNGEE, per germline. V shed 8 bases and J shed 0 bases, with 11 bases lying between them. The CDR3 length is 14 residues. The CDR3 DNA is TGTGCCAGTTCCACGGGTGCAACTAATGAAAAACTGTTTTTT. Translating gives CASSTGATNEKLFF.

The genes are TRBV6-1 and TRBJ2-2; D call uncertain. The CDR3 spans 14 residues. CDR1 and CDR2 (germline): MNHNS, SASEGT. V was pared by 1 base and J by 6 bases, with 9 bases between. CDR3 in DNA: TGTGCCAGCAGTGAAGTCTTGGGTCCCGGGGAGCTGTTTTTT. Amino acid sequence: CASSEVLGPGELFF.

V usage is TRBV6-2 or TRBV6-3 and J usage is TRBJ2-1; no reliable D call. V was trimmed by 2 bases and J by 3 bases, leaving 5 bases between them. This CDR3 is built from 13 residues. Germline assignment: CDR1 MNHEY and CDR2 SVGEGT. CDR3 sequence: CASSYAGYNEQFF. For the CDR3, the DNA is TGTGCCAGCAGTTACGCTGGCTACAATGAGCAGTTCTTC.

The gene calls are TRBV27 and TRBJ2-1, with 8 bases aligning to TRBD1. V lost 5 bases, J lost 7 bases, and 10 bases stayed unmatched. The CDR3 is 15 residues long. Germline CDR1 is MNHEY and CDR2 is SMNVEV (reference sequence). Written as DNA, the CDR3 is TGTGCCAGCAGTGAAGTAGGGACAGGAAGGAATGAGCAGTTCTTC. The encoded protein is CASSEVGTGRNEQFF.

This chain joins TRBV23-1 and TRBJ2-6; no reliable D call. TRBV23-1 is an ORF for which the function is uncertain. The length of the CDR3 is 16 residues. V dropped 4 bases and J dropped 1 base, with 11 bases sitting between them. CDR3 sequence reads: CASSRAGPSGANVLTF. CDR3 nucleotides: TGCGCCAGCAGTCGGGCAGGACCGTCTGGGGCCAACGTCCTGACTTTC.

This clone occurred once. The rearrangement uses TRBV7-2 and TRBJ2-7; maybe TRBD2 (6 bases). Germline assignment: CDR1 SGHTA and CDR2 FQGNSA. V was trimmed by 1 base and J by 9 bases, leaving 13 bases between them. The CDR3 extends over 13 amino acids. CDR3 amino acids: CASSLGRVDGQYF. In DNA form, the CDR3 reads TGTGCCAGCAGCTTAGGGAGGGTGGACGGGCAGTACTTC.

The chain joins TRBV11-2 to TRBJ2-7; 14 bases align to TRBD2. Germline V gene lookup returns CDR1 SGHAT and CDR2 FQNNGV. CDR3 length: 17 amino acids. V lost 5 bases and J lost 5; bases outside the gene matches: 11. The CDR3 nucleotides are TGTGCCAGCAGCCTGAGGGGGACTAGCGGGAGTGTGGACGAGCAGTACTTC. Residues: CASSLRGTSGSVDEQYF.

The sample holds one count of this clone. The chain joins TRBV19 to TRBJ2-2, with no clear D. CDR3 length equals 14 residues. Trimming removed 3 bases from V and 6 bases from J, with 11 bases in between. CDR1 is LNHDA and CDR2 is SQIVND in the germline V gene (reference sequence). The CDR3 coding sequence is TGTGCCAGTAGTATTTCAGGATTTTCCGGGGAGCTGTTTTTT. Protein product: CASSISGFSGELFF.

The CDR3, as DNA: TGTGCCAGCAGCTTAGGGGAATCCTCCTACGAGCAGTACTTC. Translation: CASSLGESSYEQYF. The chain carries TRBV7-2 and TRBJ2-7, with D unresolved. In germline, CDR1 is SGHTA, CDR2 FQGNSA. Trimming pared 1 base from V and 0 bases from J, leaving 7 bases between. The CDR3 loop spans 14 amino acids.

The gene calls are TRBV19 and TRBJ1-2; 8 bases agree with TRBD1. The germline gives CDR1 LNHDA, CDR2 SQIVND (reference sequence). Losses at the gene ends were 5 bases for V and 3 bases for J; bases not matched to a gene: 8. The CDR3 spans 15 residues. CDR3 loop: CASSYPRGRDYGYTF. In nucleotides, the CDR3 is TGTGCCAGTAGTTACCCCAGGGGGCGAGACTATGGCTACACCTTC.

As DNA, the CDR3 is TGTGCCAGCAGCTTAGAAGGACTAGCGGGAGGGTACGAGCAGTACTTC. Translation gives CASSLEGLAGGYEQYF. V is TRBV7-2 and J is TRBJ2-7, with TRBD2 matching over 15 bases. CDR1 is SGHTA and CDR2 is FQGNSA in the germline V gene. V shed 1 base and J 4 bases; nucleotides not matched to a gene: 2. This CDR3 has 16 residues.

The J gene is TRBJ2-7, the V gene TRBV7-6, with 10 bases that match TRBD1. V gave up 5 bases and J gave up 5 bases; unmatched junction bases: 12. The CDR3 is 16 amino acids. Germline loops: CDR1 SGHVS, CDR2 FNYEAQ. The CDR3 loop reads CASSPTGTGAIDEQYF. CDR3 coding DNA: TGTGCCAGCAGCCCGACCGGGACAGGGGCAATAGACGAGCAGTACTTC.

This clone showed up just a few times. The J gene is TRBJ2-7, the V gene TRBV29-1, with 9 positions matching TRBD1. Trimming cost V 6 bases and J 4 bases; bases outside gene matches: 4. Germline CDR1 reads SQVTM; CDR2 reads ANQGSEA. The CDR3 is 12 residues long. The CDR3 nucleotides read TGCAGCGTCGGACAGGGGTTGTACGAGCAGTACTTC. It specifies CSVGQGLYEQYF.

This chain uses TRBV2 with TRBJ1-1; the D is unclear. This CDR3 contains 13 residues. Trimming left V 3 bases short and J 2 bases short, with 7 bases between. Germline assignment: CDR1 SNHLY and CDR2 FYNNEI. CDR3 sequence reads: CASSEPLNTEAFF. The DNA of the CDR3 is TGTGCCAGCAGTGAGCCTCTAAACACTGAAGCTTTCTTT.

The chain joins TRBV4-2 to TRBJ2-3, with D tentatively TRBD2 (6 bases). The V gene lost 3 bases and the J gene lost 2 bases, with 9 bases spanning the gap. CDR1 is LGHNA and CDR2 is YNFKEQ in the germline V gene. The CDR3 runs to 14 residues. Here the CDR3 reads CASSQRDFTDTQYF. DNA for the CDR3: TGTGCCAGCAGCCAGAGGGACTTCACAGATACGCAGTATTTT.

The rearrangement links TRBV25-1 to TRBJ2-3; 7 positions match TRBD1. V lost 8 bases to trimming and J lost 4 bases; unmatched junction nucleotides: 9. CDR1 is MGHDK, CDR2 SYGVNS, per germline. CDR3 length equals 14 residues. CDR3 protein: CASAKRGRADTQYF. As DNA, the CDR3 is TGTGCCAGCGCCAAAAGGGGGCGGGCAGATACGCAGTATTTT.

V usage is TRBV28 and J usage is TRBJ1-1; perhaps TRBD1 as D (5 bases). Germline V gives CDR1 MDHEN, CDR2 SYDVKM. V lost 5 bases and J lost 2, with 18 bases in between. The CDR3 totals 16 residues. The CDR3 loop reads CASSPTGPLGNTEAFF. The CDR3 DNA is TGTGCCAGCAGTCCGACGGGACCCCTCGGCAACACTGAAGCTTTCTTT.

V usage is TRBV7-8 and J usage is TRBJ1-5; D is unclear. This CDR3 region has 14 residues. V gave up 4 bases and J gave up 6 bases, with 13 bases separating them. CDR1 and CDR2 from the germline V gene are SGHVS and FQNEAQ. DNA of the CDR3: TGTGCCAGCAGCTCCGGTGGGAATCGTCAGCCCCAGCATTTT. This sequence encodes CASSSGGNRQPQHF.